The 26 T cell receptor beta chains below were found in one sample sequenced in a study of shared clonotypes between healthy human individuals. The method was immunoSEQ multiplex PCR; TCRdb's version includes in-frame clones alone and lacks a portion of them. Among nearly 1 million clones, over 60% were seen once, and the ten largest hold approximately 1.5%. Sequenced sample: memory CD4+ T cells sorted from blood. Subset described: CD45RA-negative fraction. These receptors originate from a man between 18 and 29 years old in good health.

The V call is TRBV5-6, the J call TRBJ1-2; D call uncertain. Per germline, CDR1 SGHDT and CDR2 YYEEEE. V was clipped by 7 bases and J by 4 bases, with 14 bases between them. The CDR3 runs 13 residues. The DNA of the CDR3 is TGTGCCAGCTTAAAGACGGGGTTCTATGGCTACACCTTC. Amino acids: CASLKTGFYGYTF.

V usage is TRBV9 and J usage is TRBJ2-7, with a possible D match to TRBD2 (6 bases). The V gene's germline CDR1 is SGDLS and CDR2 YYNGEE. The ends were cut back, 0 bases at V and 2 bases at J, with 12 bases in the middle. The CDR3 runs 15 residues. CDR3 in amino acids: CASSVASGPAYEQYF. CDR3 coding DNA: TGTGCCAGCAGCGTAGCGAGCGGGCCTGCCTACGAGCAGTACTTC.

This clone turned up a few times. The chain combines TRBV5-6 with TRBJ1-2, with D tentatively TRBD1 (6 bases). The V end lost 1 base, the J end lost 5 bases, and 9 bases lay between the germline ends. The CDR3 is 13 residues long. Germline CDR1 SGHDT, CDR2 YYEEEE. The CDR3 sequence: CASSLTGSYGYTF. In DNA form, the CDR3 reads TGTGCCAGCAGCTTGACAGGGTCTTATGGCTACACCTTC. Combining the CDR3 with reference TRBV5-6 and TRBJ1-2 gives the whole variable domain DAGVTQSPTHLIKTRGQQVTLRCSPKSGHDTVSWYQQALGQGPQFIFQYYEEEERQRGNFPDRFSGHQFPNYSSELNVNALLLGDSALYLCASSLTGSYGYTFGSGTRLTVV.

This chain joins TRBV28 and TRBJ1-1; the D is unclear. V gave up 6 bases and J gave up 10 bases, with 15 bases separating them. This CDR3 is 12 amino acids long. Germline values: CDR1 MDHEN, CDR2 SYDVKM. The CDR3 loop reads CASSSPPLGAFF. As DNA, the CDR3 is TGTGCCAGCAGCTCCCCCCCGCTTGGAGCTTTCTTT.

The sample holds a few counts of this clone. The rearrangement uses TRBV9 and TRBJ1-2; D call uncertain. Between the trimmed V and J ends, which lost 3 bases and 5 bases, there was a span of 14 bases. CDR1 is SGDLS, CDR2 YYNGEE, per germline. There are 14 residues in the CDR3. The CDR3 loop is CASSASSTVYGYTF. CDR3 bases: TGTGCCAGCAGCGCCAGCTCCACAGTTTATGGCTACACCTTC.

Only a few counts were recorded for this clone. The CDR3 reads CASRPDSSGNSPLHF. Written as DNA, the CDR3 is TGTGCCAGCAGACCTGACAGTTCGGGGAATTCACCCCTCCACTTT. The rearrangement joins TRBV6-5 to TRBJ1-6; possibly TRBD1 for D (5 bases). Trimming shortened V by 6 bases and J by 7 bases, and 16 bases separated the two germline ends. The CDR3 length is 15 residues. From germline, CDR1 is MNHEY and CDR2 SVGAGI.

The CDR3 DNA is TGCGCCAGCAGTCGCCGGGGAGGTAACTACGAGCAGTACTTC. It translates to CASSRRGGNYEQYF. The chain carries TRBV5-1 and TRBJ2-7; perhaps TRBD2 as D (6 bases). CDR1 SGHRS and CDR2 YFSETQ come from the germline V gene. This CDR3 contains 14 residues. With 5 bases removed from V and 3 bases from J, the gap between germline ends came to 15 bases.

This clone was found many times. The genes are TRBV6-9 and TRBJ1-4; weak D call: TRBD1 (5 bases). V lost 6 bases and J 3 bases, leaving 29 bases between the germline ends. There are 20 residues in the CDR3. Germline CDR1 reads MNHGY; CDR2 reads SVAAGI. CDR3: CASRHERSRVVGLANEKLFF. CDR3 DNA sequence: TGTGCCAGCAGACACGAGAGAAGCAGGGTCGTAGGGCTCGCTAATGAAAAACTGTTTTTT.

This clone was seen a handful of times. The chain recombines TRBV5-6 with TRBJ1-6; 9 bases match TRBD1. The CDR3 runs 16 residues. Germline loops: CDR1 SGHDT, CDR2 YYEEEE. V shed 4 bases and J 10 bases; nucleotides not matched to a gene: 12. The CDR3 nucleotides are TGTGCCAGCAGCGGAAGAACAGGGGGCTCGGGATCACCCCTCCACTTT. Residues: CASSGRTGGSGSPLHF.

This clone has just a few counts. The chain links TRBV4-1 to TRBJ1-1; possibly TRBD1 for D (5 bases). Germline CDR1 and CDR2: MGHRA and YSYEKL. Deletions cut 4 bases from V and 4 bases from J, with 16 bases between. CDR3 length: 15 amino acids. The CDR3 region has the DNA TGCGCCAGCAGCCTCAGCAACAGACAGCTCACTGAAGCTTTCTTT. This sequence encodes CASSLSNRQLTEAFF.

This clone was seen a single time. The V and J genes are TRBV28 and TRBJ2-4; D call uncertain. Looked up from germline, CDR1 is MDHEN and CDR2 is SYDVKM. The CDR3 totals 13 residues. V was pared by 11 bases and J by 1 base, with 12 bases between. CDR3 in amino acids: CAALGRAKNIQYF. CDR3 nucleotide sequence: TGTGCCGCTCTTGGCCGTGCCAAAAACATTCAGTACTTC.

This chain uses TRBV9 with TRBJ2-3, with TRBD2 as a possible D gene (5 bases). Germline CDR1 and CDR2: SGDLS and YYNGEE. V was shortened by 4 bases and J by 5 bases, with 11 bases between the two germline ends. CDR3 length equals 13 residues. CDR3 protein: CASSPPSGDTQYF. Here the CDR3 DNA reads TGTGCCAGCAGCCCCCCAAGCGGAGATACGCAGTATTTT. The whole variable domain, filled in from reference TRBV9 and TRBJ2-3, reads DSGVTQTPKHLITATGQRVTLRCSPRSGDLSVYWYQQSLDQGLQFLIQYYNGEERAKGNILERFSAQQFPDLHSELNLSSLELGDSALYFCASSPPSGDTQYFGPGTRLTVL.

The chain uses TRBV7-6 and TRBJ1-4; the match to TRBD1 covers 8 bases. Germline V gene data show CDR1 as SGHVS and CDR2 as FNYEAQ. This CDR3 contains 15 residues. Trimming removed 2 bases from V and 7 bases from J; junction bases left unmatched: 6. As DNA, the CDR3 is TGTGCCAGCAGCTTACACGGACAGGGCGGTGAAAAACTGTTTTTT. Its protein is CASSLHGQGGEKLFF.

At least ten counts were recorded for this clone. J is TRBJ2-1 and V is TRBV27, with TRBD2 identical over 7 bases. The CDR3 has 16 amino acids. Germline lookup yields CDR1 MNHEY and CDR2 SMNVEV (reference sequence). After removal of 2 bases from V and 0 bases from J, the junction contained 4 bases not matched to a gene. The CDR3 sequence is CASSLVGLSSYNEQFF. The CDR3 DNA follows: TGTGCCAGCAGTTTAGTGGGACTAAGCTCCTACAATGAGCAGTTCTTC.

V and J are TRBV28 and TRBJ1-5; D is unclear. The germline V gene has CDR1 MDHEN and CDR2 SYDVKM. This CDR3 is built from 15 residues. The V and J ends lost 5 bases and 1 base respectively, with 12 bases between them. The CDR3 nucleotides read TGTGCCAGCAGTCCTCTACCCGGGAGCAATCAGCCCCAGCATTTT. The encoded protein is CASSPLPGSNQPQHF.

The V and J genes are TRBV11-3 and TRBJ2-3; 8 positions agree with TRBD2. With V trimmed by 5 bases and J by 2 bases, 3 bases remained unmatched. Germline loops: CDR1 SGHNT, CDR2 YENEEA. The CDR3 has 14 residues. CDR3 nucleotides: TGTGCCAGCAGCCCCGGGGGGGCCACAGATACGCAGTATTTT. This encodes CASSPGGATDTQYF.

This clone came up many times. The genes are TRBV30 and TRBJ1-1; D gene ambiguous. Germline values: CDR1 GTSNPN, CDR2 SVGIG (reference sequence). Trimming took off 0 bases at V and 0 bases at J, with 14 bases between the two ends. CDR3 size: 16 residues. The CDR3 protein is CAWSVLGTHMNTEAFF. CDR3 in DNA: TGTGCCTGGAGTGTACTGGGCACTCACATGAACACTGAAGCTTTCTTT.

This rearrangement joins TRBV5-1 to TRBJ2-1, with a weak D call TRBD2 (5 bases). CDR1 SGHRS and CDR2 YFSETQ come from the germline V gene. The length of the CDR3 is 14 residues. Trimming took off 0 bases at V and 6 bases at J, with 10 bases between the two ends. The chain's CDR3 is CASSLVVGGNEQFF. CDR3 sequence (DNA): TGCGCCAGCAGCTTGGTAGTAGGAGGCAATGAGCAGTTCTTC.

V and J are TRBV11-3 and TRBJ1-1; D might be TRBD1 (5 bases). This CDR3 comprises 12 residues. Trimming cost V 3 bases and J 5 bases, with 7 bases left between them. Germline CDR1 is SGHNT and CDR2 is YENEEA. This CDR3 reads CASSLGLTEAFF. The CDR3 bases are TGTGCCAGCAGCTTGGGGCTGACTGAAGCTTTCTTT.

DNA for the CDR3: TGTGCCTGGAGTAGTAGCGGTTACAATGAGCAGTTCTTC. Residues: CAWSSSGYNEQFF. V gene TRBV30 combines with J gene TRBJ2-1; perhaps TRBD2 as D (6 bases). Germline V gene sequence: CDR1 GTSNPN, CDR2 SVGIG (reference sequence). This CDR3 has 13 amino acids. V dropped 2 bases and J dropped 4 bases, with 9 bases sitting between them.

This clone has ten or more counts. This chain links TRBV19 with TRBJ1-5; a possible D gene is TRBD1 (5 bases). The CDR3 contains 16 residues. Germline V gene sequence: CDR1 LNHDA, CDR2 SQIVND (reference sequence). Trimming took off 1 base at V and 5 bases at J, with 15 bases between the two ends. The CDR3 nucleotides read TGTGCCAGTAGTATAGCTGGACAAATAAGATATCAGCCCCAGCATTTT. It specifies CASSIAGQIRYQPQHF. Full variable domain (rest looked up from reference TRBV19 and TRBJ1-5): DGGITQSPKYLFRKEGQNVTLSCEQNLNHDAMYWYRQDPGQGLRLIYYSQIVNDFQKGDIAEGYSVSREKKESFPLTVTSAQKNPTAFYLCASSIAGQIRYQPQHFGDGTRLSIL.

The chain employs TRBV10-3 and TRBJ2-7, with unresolved D. The germline V and J ends were trimmed by 0 bases and 6 bases, with 18 bases remaining between them. Germline CDR1 is ENHRY and CDR2 is SYGVKD. CDR3 length: 16 residues. The CDR3 loop reads CAISESNFMGSREQYF. As DNA, the CDR3 is TGTGCCATCAGTGAGTCTAACTTTATGGGCTCACGCGAGCAGTACTTC.

The genes are TRBV7-2 and TRBJ2-2; D not resolved. Between the trimmed V and J ends, which lost 0 bases and 0 bases, there was a span of 11 bases. The CDR3 is 17 residues long. From germline, CDR1 is SGHTA and CDR2 FQGNSA. The CDR3 bases are TGTGCCAGCAGCTTAGCGGTCGTCCAGGCGAACACCGGGGAGCTGTTTTTT. Protein: CASSLAVVQANTGELFF.

This clone is a singleton in its sample. The genes are TRBV10-3 and TRBJ2-7; 8 bases line up with TRBD1. Unmatched junction bases numbered 10, after V lost 9 bases and J lost 6 bases. Germline V gene lookup returns CDR1 ENHRY and CDR2 SYGVKD. The CDR3 spans 13 residues. This CDR3 reads CAISRGQDSEQYF. Written as DNA, the CDR3 is TGTGCCATTTCCAGGGGACAGGATAGCGAGCAGTACTTC.

V is TRBV21-1 and J is TRBJ1-2. TRBV21-1 is an annotated pseudogene. This CDR3 is 16 amino acids long. The CDR3 loop reads CASSKLRRGALYGYTF. DNA for the CDR3: TGTGCCAGCAGCAAACTAAGAAGAGGCGCCTTATATGGCTACACCTTC.

This clone was detected a few times. The rearrangement links TRBV28 to TRBJ1-6; the D gene is possibly TRBD1 (5 bases). The V end was cut by 8 bases, the J end by 8 bases, with 13 bases between. This CDR3 has 13 amino acids. The germline gives CDR1 MDHEN, CDR2 SYDVKM. The CDR3, as DNA: TGTGCCAGCCAGGGACGGAGAGATTCACCCCTCCACTTT. Translated, it gives CASQGRRDSPLHF. Full variable domain (outside the CDR3, taken from reference TRBV28 and TRBJ1-6): DVKVTQSSRYLVKRTGEKVFLECVQDMDHENMFWYRQDPGLGLRLIYFSYDVKMKEKGDIPEGYSVSREKKERFSLILESASTNQTSMYLCASQGRRDSPLHFGNGTRLTVT.